This T cell receptor beta chain was recovered during a study of neurological immune-mediated disorders. CDR1 is MNHEY, CDR2 SVGAGI, per germline. V lost 2 bases and J lost 2, with 13 bases in between. This CDR3 is built from 15 residues. This clonotype was found many times. The time point: longitudinal time-point 2. TCRdb itself ran the 5' RACE reads through MiXCR, one entry per CDR3 protein. The table has some 80,000 distinct CDR3 sequences, more than 5% seen once. The rearrangement links TRBV6-5 to TRBJ2-7; D perhaps matches TRBD2 (6 bases). Sample: PBMCs. This receptor was obtained from a woman aged 55-70 years with multiple sclerosis. Here the CDR3 reads CASSYSLADAYEQYF. As DNA, the CDR3 is TGTGCCAGCAGTTACAGCTTAGCGGATGCCTACGAGCAGTACTTC.